The rows below give T cell receptor beta chains drawn from one sample of a study of response to subunit inactivated influenza vaccine. Via MiXCR, TCRdb re-called the RT-PCR reads, giving one row per CDR3 protein. The sample holds around 520,000 distinct CDR3 sequences, 25% seen once. Sequenced here: CD4+ T cells sorted from PBMCs, sampled roughly 5 days after vaccination. All receptors derive from a man aged 45-60 years who received an inactivated influenza vaccine. The CDR3 runs from the conserved cysteine through the conserved F or W. Each record gives: clone size, D gene, J gene, V gene, CDR3 protein, CDR3 DNA. A D gene is named only where the DNA matches it firmly. Part of the rows lack a size; the others show once, few, many or a class for expanded clones.

>few|NA|TRBJ1-4|TRBV20-1
CSAQVEKLFF
TGCAGTGCACAGGTCGAAAAACTGTTTTTT
>NA|NA|TRBJ2-7|TRBV7-2
CASSLALRRSSYEQYF
TGTGCCAGCAGCTTAGCGCTACGGAGGAGCTCCTACGAGCAGTACTTC
>NA|NA|TRBJ1-6|TRBV20-1
CSATDPGRGSPLHF
TGCAGTGCTACCGACCCGGGACGGGGGTCACCCCTCCACTTT
>NA|TRBD2|TRBJ2-2|TRBV24-1
CATRGQAGGPTGELFF
TGTGCCACCAGAGGGCAAGCGGGAGGGCCGACCGGGGAGCTGTTTTTT
>NA|NA|TRBJ1-1|TRBV6-5
CASSYLFSDSRPRGTEAFF
TGTGCCAGCAGTTACTTATTCTCGGACAGTCGCCCTAGGGGCACTGAAGCTTTCTTT
>once|NA|TRBJ1-4|TRBV4-1
CASSQDVTSPRGEKLFF
TGCGCCAGCAGCCAAGATGTAACATCCCCCAGGGGTGAAAAACTGTTTTTT
>once|NA|TRBJ2-3|TRBV5-1
CASSLERGVGTDTQYF
TGCGCCAGCAGCTTGGAAAGGGGCGTAGGAACAGACACGCAGTATTTT
>NA|NA|TRBJ2-3|TRBV5-1
CASSTGDTQYF
TGCGCCAGCAGTACTGGTGATACGCAGTATTTT
>many|NA|TRBJ1-1|TRBV4-3
CASTTQLGAVGTEAFF
TGCGCCAGCACCACGCAACTCGGGGCAGTGGGCACTGAAGCTTTCTTT
>NA|TRBD1|TRBJ2-7|TRBV3-1
CASSQGQGTTYEQYF
TGTGCCAGCAGCCAAGGACAGGGGACAACCTACGAGCAGTACTTC
>NA|NA|TRBJ2-2|TRBV9
CASSVEGQNTGELFF
TGTGCCAGCAGCGTAGAGGGACAGAACACCGGGGAGCTGTTTTTT
>few|NA|TRBJ1-5|TRBV12-3/TRBV12-4
CASREGVVSNQPQHF
TGTGCCAGCAGAGAAGGGGTGGTTAGCAATCAGCCCCAGCATTTT
>NA|NA|TRBJ2-2|TRBV11-2
CASSPMRGHGELFF
TGTGCCAGCAGCCCTATGCGGGGTCACGGGGAGCTGTTTTTT
>few|TRBD1|TRBJ1-5|TRBV20-1
CSASTPTGFRQPQHF
TGCAGTGCTTCAACCCCGACAGGGTTCCGTCAGCCCCAGCATTTT
>few|TRBD2|TRBJ2-1|TRBV20-1
CSAAGTRATYSYNEQFF
TGCAGTGCTGCCGGGACTAGAGCCACCTACTCCTACAATGAGCAGTTCTTC
>NA|NA|TRBJ1-2|TRBV28
CASTSEQENYGYTF
TGTGCCAGCACTTCTGAACAGGAAAACTATGGCTACACCTTC
>NA|NA|TRBJ2-7|TRBV6-2/TRBV6-3
CASSYRTGLTSYEQYF
TGTGCCAGCAGTTACCGCACGGGGCTGACCTCCTACGAGCAGTACTTC
>few|NA|TRBJ2-1|TRBV6-1
CASSGGVGGSYNEQFF
TGTGCCAGCAGTGGGGGGGTTGGAGGGTCCTACAATGAGCAGTTCTTC
>few|TRBD1|TRBJ1-2|TRBV20-1
CSAWGQLYGYTF
TGCAGTGCATGGGGACAGTTGTATGGCTACACCTTC
>many|TRBD2|TRBJ2-5|TRBV11-2
CASSISSGSQETQYF
TGTGCCAGCAGCATTTCTAGCGGGAGCCAAGAGACCCAGTACTTC
>NA|TRBD1|TRBJ2-7|TRBV3-1
CASSHRDRGDEQYF
TGTGCCAGCAGCCACCGGGACAGGGGGGACGAGCAGTACTTC
>once|NA|TRBJ2-1|TRBV20-1
CSASSLILYNEQFF
TGCAGTGCTAGCTCTCTAATCCTCTACAATGAGCAGTTCTTC
>NA|NA|TRBJ1-3|TRBV12-3/TRBV12-4
CASRSGQYSGNTIYF
TGTGCCAGCAGATCAGGACAGTACTCTGGAAACACCATATATTTT
>NA|NA|TRBJ2-5|TRBV24-1
CATSIRTGRQETQYF
TGTGCCACCAGCATAAGGACCGGACGGCAAGAGACCCAGTACTTC
>few|TRBD1|TRBJ2-3|TRBV7-9
CASSLGADRGRTDTQYF
TGTGCCAGCAGCTTAGGAGCAGACAGGGGGCGCACAGATACGCAGTATTTT
>NA|TRBD1|TRBJ1-1|TRBV12-3/TRBV12-4
CASSSYRGHTEAFF
TGTGCCAGCAGTTCGTACAGGGGGCACACTGAAGCTTTCTTT
>NA|TRBD2|TRBJ2-1|TRBV20-1
CSARSLSGRSRNEQFF
TGCAGTGCTAGATCCCTGAGCGGGAGGTCCAGGAATGAGCAGTTCTTC
>few|NA|TRBJ2-7|TRBV20-1
CSARPELDSRHF
TGCAGTGCTAGGCCTGAACTAGATTCGCGACACTTC
>NA|NA|TRBJ1-2|TRBV10-3
CAISIRSEGYGYTF
TGTGCCATCAGTATAAGATCAGAGGGCTATGGCTACACCTTC
>few|TRBD2|TRBJ2-7|TRBV7-2
CASSSRLAGPYEQYF
TGTGCCAGCAGCTCCAGACTAGCGGGGCCATACGAGCAGTACTTC
>NA|NA|TRBJ2-5|TRBV7-2
CASSLDVLARETQYF
TGTGCCAGCAGCTTAGACGTCTTGGCGAGAGAGACCCAGTACTTC
>NA|TRBD2|TRBJ2-3|TRBV24-1
CATSDATSGGFTDTQYF
TGTGCCACCAGTGATGCGACTAGCGGGGGCTTCACAGATACGCAGTATTTT
>few|TRBD2|TRBJ2-3|TRBV5-1
CASTMGLAGTDTQYF
TGCGCCAGCACCATGGGACTAGCAGGCACAGATACGCAGTATTTT
>few|TRBD2|TRBJ2-1|TRBV7-8
CASSLALLAGGNEQFF
TGTGCCAGCAGCTTAGCGCTTCTAGCGGGAGGGAATGAGCAGTTCTTC
>NA|NA|TRBJ1-5|TRBV24-1
CATSVGGGTQPQHF
TGTGCCACCAGTGTTGGGGGGGGCACTCAGCCCCAGCATTTT
>NA|TRBD2|TRBJ2-7|TRBV30
CAWSVLAGFQQYF
TGTGCCTGGAGTGTACTAGCGGGCTTTCAGCAGTACTTC
>few|NA|TRBJ2-1|TRBV5-1
CASSLAVGNEQFF
TGCGCCAGCAGCTTGGCGGTCGGCAATGAGCAGTTCTTC
>few|NA|TRBJ1-1|TRBV5-1
CASSYRPTDMNTEAFF
TGCGCCAGCAGCTACAGACCGACAGACATGAACACTGAAGCTTTCTTT
>few|NA|TRBJ2-2|TRBV21-1
CASSKARTGIVTGELFF
TGTGCCAGCAGCAAAGCTAGGACAGGGATCGTCACCGGGGAGCTGTTTTTT
>few|TRBD1|TRBJ2-7|TRBV15
CATSRTAGTGNEQYF
TGTGCCACCAGCAGAACGGCCGGGACAGGGAACGAGCAGTACTTC
>few|TRBD1|TRBJ2-1|TRBV20-1
CSARHRGQNEQFF
TGCAGTGCTAGACATAGGGGGCAAAATGAGCAGTTCTTC
>NA|TRBD2|TRBJ2-4|TRBV5-4
CASSLWDGTIQYF
TGTGCCAGCAGCTTGTGGGACGGGACTATCCAGTACTTC
>many|TRBD1|TRBJ1-2|TRBV7-9
CASSFAGGYGYTF
TGTGCCAGCAGCTTTGCAGGGGGCTATGGCTACACCTTC
>NA|NA|TRBJ2-1|TRBV7-2
CASSRDWGSVYEQFF
TGTGCCAGCAGCCGGGACTGGGGATCTGTCTATGAGCAGTTCTTC
>NA|NA|TRBJ2-7|TRBV3-1
CASSQGSTVVSYEQYF
TGTGCCAGCAGCCAAGGTAGTACAGTCGTTTCCTACGAGCAGTACTTC
>NA|NA|TRBJ2-7|TRBV28
CATRPGTSSYEQYF
TGTGCCACTCGCCCCGGGACATCATCATACGAGCAGTACTTC
>few|NA|TRBJ2-1|TRBV29-1
CSVDSPRTSSYNEQFF
TGCAGCGTTGATTCTCCCCGGACGAGCTCCTACAATGAGCAGTTCTTC
>few|NA|TRBJ1-1|TRBV20-1
CSPRNTEAFF
TGCAGTCCCAGGAACACTGAAGCTTTCTTT
>NA|NA|TRBJ2-7|TRBV4-2
CASSQAGVEQYF
TGTGCCAGCAGCCAAGCGGGAGTCGAGCAGTACTTC
>NA|NA|TRBJ2-5|TRBV20-1
CSARDQAKLTQYF
TGCAGTGCTAGAGACCAGGCCAAGCTAACCCAGTACTTC
>once|TRBD1|TRBJ2-7|TRBV6-2/TRBV6-3
CASNLQGYEQYF
TGTGCCAGCAACCTACAGGGGTACGAGCAGTACTTC
>few|TRBD2|TRBJ2-2|TRBV7-3
CASSLTGGAGPNTGELFF
TGTGCCAGCAGCTTAACGGGAGGGGCGGGACCGAACACCGGGGAGCTGTTTTTT